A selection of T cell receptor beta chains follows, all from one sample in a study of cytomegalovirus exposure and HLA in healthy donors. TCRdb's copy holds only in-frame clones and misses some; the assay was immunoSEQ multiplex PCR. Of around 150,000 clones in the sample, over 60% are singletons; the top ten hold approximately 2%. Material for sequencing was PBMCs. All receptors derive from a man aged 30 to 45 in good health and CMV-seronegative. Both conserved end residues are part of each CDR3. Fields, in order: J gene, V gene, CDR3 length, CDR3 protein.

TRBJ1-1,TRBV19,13,CASTGSVNTEAFF
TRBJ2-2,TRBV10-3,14,CASRTTGDAGELFF
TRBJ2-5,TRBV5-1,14,CASSRRGSQETQYF
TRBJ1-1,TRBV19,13,CASSSQRFTEAFF
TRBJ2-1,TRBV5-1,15,CASRAGGGSYNEQFF
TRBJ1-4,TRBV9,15,CASSVGGQANEKLFF
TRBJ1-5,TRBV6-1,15,CASSARGNNNQPQHF
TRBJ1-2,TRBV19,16,CASSIDQFVTGGGYTF
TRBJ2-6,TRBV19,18,CASSIGGLPNSGANVLTF
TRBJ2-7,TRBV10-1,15,CASSPTTVSSYEQYF
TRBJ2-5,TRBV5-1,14,CASSEGEDGATQYF
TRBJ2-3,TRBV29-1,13,CSVLEGSTDTQYF
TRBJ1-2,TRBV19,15,CASTDRGGVNYGYTF
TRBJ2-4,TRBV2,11,CASREEDIQYF
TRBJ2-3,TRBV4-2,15,CASSLQTTNTDTQYF
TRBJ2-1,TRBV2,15,CASRPTSGRGGEQFF
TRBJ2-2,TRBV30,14,CAWSSGVNTGELFF
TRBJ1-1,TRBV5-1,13,CASSWSTNTEAFF
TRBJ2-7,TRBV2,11,CASSPENEQYF
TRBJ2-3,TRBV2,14,CASSSDLQGDTQYF
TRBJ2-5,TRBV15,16,CATSRNLMTGGETQYF
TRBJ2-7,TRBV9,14,CASSVDGGSYEQYF
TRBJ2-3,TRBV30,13,CAVGQRRADTQYF
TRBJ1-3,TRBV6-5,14,CASSFGQGGHTIYF
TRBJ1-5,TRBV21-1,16,CASSLNRGPLNQPQHF
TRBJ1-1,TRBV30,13,CAWSVRGWTEAFF
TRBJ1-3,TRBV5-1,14,CASRQGTSGNTIYF
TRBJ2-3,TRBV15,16,CATSRLAGDRADTQYF
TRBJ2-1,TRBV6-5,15,CASSYPGGAYNEQFF
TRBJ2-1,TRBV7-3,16,CASSLDGWVGHNEQFF
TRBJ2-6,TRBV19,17,CASTGALQGGWANVLTF
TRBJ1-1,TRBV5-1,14,CASSLQGVNTEAFF
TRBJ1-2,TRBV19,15,CASITPGGPGYGYTF
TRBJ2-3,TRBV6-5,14,CASSYAGPTDTQYF
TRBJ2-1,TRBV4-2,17,CASSQSNERENHNEQFF
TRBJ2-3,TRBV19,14,CASSKRSATDTQYF
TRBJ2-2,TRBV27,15,CASSLLGGLPGELFF
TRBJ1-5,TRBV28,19,CASSLGQGHTQYSNQPQHF
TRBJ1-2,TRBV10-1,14,CASSERTGNYGYTF
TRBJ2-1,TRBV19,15,CASSIGSGSTNEQFF
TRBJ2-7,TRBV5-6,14,CASSSWTRPYEQYF
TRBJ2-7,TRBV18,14,CASSSGTPTYEQYF
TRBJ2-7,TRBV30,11,CAWSSSYEQYF
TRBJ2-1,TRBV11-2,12,CASSLDSGEQFF
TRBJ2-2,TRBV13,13,CASSTGGHGELFF
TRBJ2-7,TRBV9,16,CASSVDLGQGRNEQYF
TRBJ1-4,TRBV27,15,CASSLSPRRGEKLFF
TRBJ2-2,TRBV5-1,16,CASSSTGGADTGELFF
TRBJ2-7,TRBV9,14,CASSQADRVYEQYF
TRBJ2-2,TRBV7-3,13,CASSPGDTGELFF
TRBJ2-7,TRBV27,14,CASSALAGVNEQYF
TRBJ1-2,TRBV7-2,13,CASSYPTNYGYTF
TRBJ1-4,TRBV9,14,CASSVGQGVEKLFF
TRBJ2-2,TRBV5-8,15,CASSLAGGYTGELFF
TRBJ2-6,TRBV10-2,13,CASGLLGANVLTF